One T cell receptor (beta chain) is described in this entry. The antigen this receptor binds is unknown. No much larger clonotype is one base removed from it; base qualities were not supplied. The CDR3 holds 14 amino acids from the cysteine to the phenylalanine. Left in the record is the CDR3 DNA by itself, 42 bases read in frame from the first base. The germline ends are 14 bases apart after V is trimmed by 5 bases and J by 3 bases. The germline V gene yields SGHVS for CDR1 and FNYEAQ for CDR2. These data are taken from a study of PD-1 blockade in mismatch repair-deficient tumors (dated by TCRdb to between 2016 and 2019). Describing the broader study: Between late 2013 and 2016, the trial enrolled 80 to 95 consecutive patients with roughly twelve types of mismatch repair-deficient cancer, all of whom had received prior treatment and were progressing. Tumor-associated T cell clones in the peripheral blood of patients responding to PD-1 blockade were tracked using deep sequencing of TCR CDR3 regions. Study-wide findings and limitations: Tumor-resident clones, often undetectable in blood before treatment, expanded rapidly after pembrolizumab and then contracted, generally before radiologic responses.

Mismatch repair deficiency was established in every enrolled patient by polymerase chain reaction or immunohistochemistry. TCR sequencing was performed for a few patients who responded to pembrolizumab therapy. The phase II trial prospectively tested pembrolizumab PD-1 blockade in advanced mismatch repair-deficient cancers regardless of tissue of origin. Peripheral blood T cell samples were serially collected before and at multiple times after PD-1 blockade was started. Blood sampling time points were reported as weeks after the first dose of pembrolizumab. Libraries came from the immunoSEQ multiplex PCR assay. Held by TCRdb, this immuneACCESS table contains in-frame sequences only and omits some clones. Under half of the omission traces to an unresolved V gene where checked; the cause of the rest is unknown. Within this sample are about 66,000 clones, with around four fifths of them counted one time only. Of the sample, roughly 5.1% is held by the ten largest clones.

Sequences were derived from peripheral blood, sampled 2 weeks after starting pembrolizumab. This sequence was found in an adult with mismatch repair-deficient cancer. The rearrangement joined TRBV7-6 to TRBJ2-7, with the D gene call left open. The CDR3 region reads CASSQGTYGYEQYF. Read as DNA, the sequence is TGTGCCAGCAGCCAAGGAACCTACGGCTACGAGCAGTACTTC.